This T cell receptor (beta chain) comes out of a study of graft-versus-host responses after intestinal transplantation. Sequencing was performed with immunoSEQ multiplex PCR; in TCRdb, only in-frame clones are kept and a portion is missing. The sample lists tens of thousands of clones, over 90% occurring once. For this clone: Antigen: not known.

This TCR came from a human donor who was the organ donor for an intestinal transplant. Source: unstimulated CD8+ T cells sorted from spleen or lymph node cells, taken before transplant.

In DNA, the CDR3 is TGTGCCAGCAGCTCCCGGGGCGCAGAGACCCAGTACTTC. Translated, it gives CASSSRGAETQYF. J is TRBJ2-5 and V is TRBV7-2; D tentatively fits TRBD1 or TRBD2 (5 bases each). V lost 4 bases and J lost 4, with 10 bases in between. CDR3 size: 13 residues. The V gene's germline CDR1 is SGHTA and CDR2 FQGNSA.